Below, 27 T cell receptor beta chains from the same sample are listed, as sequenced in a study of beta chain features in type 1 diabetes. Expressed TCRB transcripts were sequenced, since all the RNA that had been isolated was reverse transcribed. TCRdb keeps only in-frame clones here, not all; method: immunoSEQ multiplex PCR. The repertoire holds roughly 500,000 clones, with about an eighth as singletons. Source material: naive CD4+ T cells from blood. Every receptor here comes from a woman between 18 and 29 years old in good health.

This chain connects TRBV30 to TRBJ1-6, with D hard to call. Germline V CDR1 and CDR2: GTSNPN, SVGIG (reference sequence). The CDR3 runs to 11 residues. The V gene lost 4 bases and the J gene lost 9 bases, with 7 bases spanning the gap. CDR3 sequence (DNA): TGTGCCTGGAAAGATGGTTCACCCCTCCACTTT. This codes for CAWKDGSPLHF.

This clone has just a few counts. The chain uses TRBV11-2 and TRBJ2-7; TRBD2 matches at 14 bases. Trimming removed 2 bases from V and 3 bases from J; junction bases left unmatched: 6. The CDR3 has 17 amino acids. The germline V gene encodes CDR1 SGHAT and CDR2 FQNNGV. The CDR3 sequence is CASSLLGTSGRVYEQYF. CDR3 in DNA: TGTGCCAGCAGCTTACTCGGGACTAGCGGGAGAGTCTACGAGCAGTACTTC.

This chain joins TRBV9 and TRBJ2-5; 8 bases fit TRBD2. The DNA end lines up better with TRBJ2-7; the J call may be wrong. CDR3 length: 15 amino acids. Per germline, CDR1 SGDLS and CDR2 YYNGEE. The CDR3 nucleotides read TGTGCCAGCAGCCCCCTAGACGGGAGGGCCTACGAGCAGTACTTC. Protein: CASSPLDGRAYEQYF.

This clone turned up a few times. CDR3 region: CASSPSDRTAYEQYV. CDR3 DNA: TGTGCCAGCAGTCCATCGGACAGGACGGCCTACGAGCAGTACGTC. The chain employs TRBV28 and TRBJ2-7; TRBD1 matches 7 bases. Germline CDR1 MDHEN, CDR2 SYDVKM. V was pared by 5 bases and J by 2 bases, with 9 bases of the junction left unmatched. CDR3 length: 15 residues.

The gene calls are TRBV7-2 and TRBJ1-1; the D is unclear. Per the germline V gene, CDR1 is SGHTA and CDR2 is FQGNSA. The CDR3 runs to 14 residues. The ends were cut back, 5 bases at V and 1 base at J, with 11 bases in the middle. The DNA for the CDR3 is TGTGCCAGCAGCATCACCACTAGGAACACTGAAGCTTTCTTT. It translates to CASSITTRNTEAFF. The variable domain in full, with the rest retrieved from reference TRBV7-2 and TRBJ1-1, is GAGVSQSPSNKVTEKGKDVELRCDPISGHTALYWYRQSLGQGLEFLIYFQGNSAPDKSGLPSDRFSAERTGGSVSTLTIQRTQQEDSAVYLCASSITTRNTEAFFGQGTRLTVV.

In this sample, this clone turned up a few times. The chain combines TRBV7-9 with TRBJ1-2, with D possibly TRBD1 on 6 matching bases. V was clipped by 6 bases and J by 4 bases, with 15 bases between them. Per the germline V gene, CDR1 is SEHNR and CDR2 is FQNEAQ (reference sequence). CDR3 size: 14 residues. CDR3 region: CASSLDSPFYGYTF. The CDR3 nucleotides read TGTGCCAGCAGTTTGGACAGTCCCTTCTATGGCTACACCTTC.

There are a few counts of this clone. The CDR3 DNA follows: TGTGCCAGCAGCATTGGCGGGACGCAAGAGACCCAGTACTTC. It translates to CASSIGGTQETQYF. The chain recombines TRBV7-2 with TRBJ2-5; perhaps TRBD2 as D (6 bases). The CDR3 has 14 amino acids. The germline CDR1 and CDR2 sequences are SGHTA and FQGNSA. Trimming pared 5 bases from V and 2 bases from J, leaving 12 bases between.

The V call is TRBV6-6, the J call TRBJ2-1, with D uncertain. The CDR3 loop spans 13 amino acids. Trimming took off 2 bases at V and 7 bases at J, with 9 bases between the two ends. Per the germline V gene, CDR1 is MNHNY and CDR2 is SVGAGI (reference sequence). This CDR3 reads CASSYDVRNEQFF. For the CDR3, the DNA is TGTGCCAGCAGTTACGACGTTCGGAATGAGCAGTTCTTC.

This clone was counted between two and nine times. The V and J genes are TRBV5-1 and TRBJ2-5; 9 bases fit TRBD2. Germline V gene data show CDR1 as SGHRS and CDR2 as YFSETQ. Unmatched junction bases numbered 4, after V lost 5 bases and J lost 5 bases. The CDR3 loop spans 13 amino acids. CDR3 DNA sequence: TGCGCCAGCAGAAGCGGGAGGCACGAGACCCAGTACTTC. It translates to CASRSGRHETQYF. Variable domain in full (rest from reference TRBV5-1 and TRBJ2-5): KAGVTQTPRYLIKTRGQQVTLSCSPISGHRSVSWYQQTPGQGLQFLFEYFSETQRNKGNFPGRFSGRQFSNSRSEMNVSTLELGDSALYLCASRSGRHETQYFGPGTRLLVL.

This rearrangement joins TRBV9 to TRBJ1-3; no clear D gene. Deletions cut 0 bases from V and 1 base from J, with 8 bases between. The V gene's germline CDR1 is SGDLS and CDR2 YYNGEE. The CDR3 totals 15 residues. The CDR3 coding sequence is TGTGCCAGCAGCGTAGAACCGCTATCTGGAAACACCATATATTTT. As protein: CASSVEPLSGNTIYF.

CDR3 in amino acids: CAWSPMMGSQETQYF. The DNA for the CDR3 is TGTGCCTGGAGCCCGATGATGGGGTCACAAGAGACCCAGTACTTC. The chain links TRBV30 to TRBJ2-5, with unresolved D. V was pared by 3 bases and J by 2 bases, with 16 bases between. The CDR3 spans 15 residues. Germline V gene sequence: CDR1 GTSNPN, CDR2 SVGIG (reference sequence).

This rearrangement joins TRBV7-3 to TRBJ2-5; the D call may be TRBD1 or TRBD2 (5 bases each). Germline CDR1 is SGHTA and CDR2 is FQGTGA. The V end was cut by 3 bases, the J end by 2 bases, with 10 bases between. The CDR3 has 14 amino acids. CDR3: CASSLRGKQETQYF. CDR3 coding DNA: TGTGCCAGCAGCTTGAGGGGAAAACAAGAGACCCAGTACTTC.

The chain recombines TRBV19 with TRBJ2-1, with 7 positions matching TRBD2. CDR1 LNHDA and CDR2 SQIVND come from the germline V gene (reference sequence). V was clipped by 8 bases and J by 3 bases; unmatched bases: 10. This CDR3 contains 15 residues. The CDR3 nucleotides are TGTGCCAGTTGCCGGGCTAGCGGATTCTACAATGAGCAGTTCTTC. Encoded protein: CASCRASGFYNEQFF.

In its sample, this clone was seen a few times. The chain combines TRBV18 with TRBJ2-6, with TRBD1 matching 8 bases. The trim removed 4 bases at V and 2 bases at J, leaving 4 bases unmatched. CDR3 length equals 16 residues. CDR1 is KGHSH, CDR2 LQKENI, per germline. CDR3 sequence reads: CASSREQGAGANVLTF. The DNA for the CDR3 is TGTGCCAGCTCACGTGAACAGGGGGCTGGGGCCAACGTCCTGACTTTC. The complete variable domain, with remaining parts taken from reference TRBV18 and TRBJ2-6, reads NAGVMQNPRHLVRRRGQEARLRCSPMKGHSHVYWYRQLPEEGLKFMVYLQKENIIDESGMPKERFSAEFPKEGPSILRIQQVVRGDSAAYFCASSREQGAGANVLTFGAGSRLTVL.

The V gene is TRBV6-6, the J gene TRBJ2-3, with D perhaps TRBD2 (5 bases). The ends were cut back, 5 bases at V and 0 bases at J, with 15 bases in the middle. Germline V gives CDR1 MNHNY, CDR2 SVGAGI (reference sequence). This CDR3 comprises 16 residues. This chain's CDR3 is CASSRATTASTDTQYF. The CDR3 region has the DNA TGTGCCAGCAGTCGAGCGACTACAGCTAGCACAGATACGCAGTATTTT.

CDR3 bases: TGTGCCAGCAGTTTCGCCTTAGATTCACCCCTCCACTTT. Its protein product is CASSFALDSPLHF. The rearrangement uses TRBV27 and TRBJ1-6; no firm D call. V was trimmed by 3 bases and J by 8 bases, leaving 8 bases between them. Looked up from germline, CDR1 is MNHEY and CDR2 is SMNVEV (reference sequence). The CDR3 runs to 13 residues.

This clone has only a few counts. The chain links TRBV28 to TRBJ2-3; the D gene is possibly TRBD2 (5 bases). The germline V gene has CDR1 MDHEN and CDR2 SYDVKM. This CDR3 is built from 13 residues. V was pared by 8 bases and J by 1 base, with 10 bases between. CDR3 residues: CASALGGTDTQYF. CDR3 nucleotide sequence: TGTGCCAGCGCCCTGGGAGGCACAGATACGCAGTATTTT.

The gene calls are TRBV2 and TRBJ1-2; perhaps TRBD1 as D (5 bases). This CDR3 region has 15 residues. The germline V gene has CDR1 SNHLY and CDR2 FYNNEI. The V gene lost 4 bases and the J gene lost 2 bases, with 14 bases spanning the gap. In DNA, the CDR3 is TGTGCCAGCAGTGCCACGGGACTGGCCAACTATGGCTACACCTTC. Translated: CASSATGLANYGYTF.

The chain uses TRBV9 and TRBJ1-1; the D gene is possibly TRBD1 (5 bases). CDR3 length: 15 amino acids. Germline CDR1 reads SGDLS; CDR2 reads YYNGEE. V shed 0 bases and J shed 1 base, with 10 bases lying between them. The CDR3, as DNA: TGTGCCAGCAGCGTAGTAGGGGACCAGAACACTGAAGCTTTCTTT. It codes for CASSVVGDQNTEAFF.

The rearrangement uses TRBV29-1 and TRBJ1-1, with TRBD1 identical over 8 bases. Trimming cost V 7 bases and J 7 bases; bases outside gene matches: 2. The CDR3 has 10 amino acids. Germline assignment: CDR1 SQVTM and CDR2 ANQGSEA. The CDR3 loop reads CSGGTGEAFF. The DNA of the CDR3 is TGCAGCGGTGGGACAGGTGAAGCTTTCTTT.

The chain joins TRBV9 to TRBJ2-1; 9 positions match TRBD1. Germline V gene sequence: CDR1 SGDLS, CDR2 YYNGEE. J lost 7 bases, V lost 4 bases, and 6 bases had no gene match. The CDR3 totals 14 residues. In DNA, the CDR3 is TGTGCCAGCAGCCCCCGGACAGGGGTGAATGAGCAGTTCTTC. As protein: CASSPRTGVNEQFF.

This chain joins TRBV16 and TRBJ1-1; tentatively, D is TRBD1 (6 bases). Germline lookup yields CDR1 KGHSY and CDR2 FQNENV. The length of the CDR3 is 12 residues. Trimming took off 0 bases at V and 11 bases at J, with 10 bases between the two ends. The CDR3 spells CASSQSRGRAFF. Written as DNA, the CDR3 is TGTGCCAGCAGCCAATCCAGGGGAAGGGCTTTCTTT.

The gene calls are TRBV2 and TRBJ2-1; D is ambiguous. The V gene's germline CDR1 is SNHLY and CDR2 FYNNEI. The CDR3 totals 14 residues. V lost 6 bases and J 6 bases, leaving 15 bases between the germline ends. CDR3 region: CASSPEQRFNEQFF. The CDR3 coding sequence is TGTGCCAGCAGCCCAGAGCAAAGATTCAATGAGCAGTTCTTC.

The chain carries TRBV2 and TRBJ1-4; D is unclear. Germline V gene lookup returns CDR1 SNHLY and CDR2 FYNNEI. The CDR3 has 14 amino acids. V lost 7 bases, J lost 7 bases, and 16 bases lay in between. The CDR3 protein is CASTPHGASEKLFF. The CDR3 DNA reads TGTGCCAGCACCCCACACGGTGCGAGTGAAAAACTGTTTTTT.

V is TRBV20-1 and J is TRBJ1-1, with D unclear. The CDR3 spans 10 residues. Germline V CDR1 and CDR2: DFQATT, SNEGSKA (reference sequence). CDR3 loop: CALANTEAFF. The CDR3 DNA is TGCGCCCTGGCGAACACTGAAGCTTTCTTT.

CDR3 in DNA: TGTGCCAGCTCACCCCTACGACAGGGCGAGACCCAGTACTTC. Protein: CASSPLRQGETQYF. This rearrangement joins TRBV18 to TRBJ2-5; 7 bases map to TRBD1. CDR1 and CDR2 (germline): KGHSH, LQKENI. CDR3 length: 14 amino acids. V shed 3 bases and J 5 bases; nucleotides not matched to a gene: 6.

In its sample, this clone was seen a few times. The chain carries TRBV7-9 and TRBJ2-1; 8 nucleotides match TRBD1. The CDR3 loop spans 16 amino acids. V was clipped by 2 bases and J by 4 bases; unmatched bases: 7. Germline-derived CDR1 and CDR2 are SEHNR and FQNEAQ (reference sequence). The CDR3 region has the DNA TGTGCCAGCAGCTTACAATACAGGGGGGAATACAATGAGCAGTTCTTC. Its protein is CASSLQYRGEYNEQFF.